This TCR beta chain was obtained from a study of response to subunit inactivated influenza vaccine (dated by TCRdb to 2016 to 2018). Concerning the study at large: Deep quantitative T cell receptor repertoire profiling was used in the study to track responses to a trivalent subunit inactivated influenza vaccine.

The library came from RT-PCR. The reads were generated on an Illumina HiSeq 2500. TCRdb trimmed the raw reads at Q25, called clones with MiXCR and kept productive beta chains. Identical CDR3 protein sequences are pooled into one entry, listed with their most common genes and DNA. Here the sample has 600,000 to 850,000 distinct CDR3 sequences; approximately 15% occur a single time. Approximately 7.6% of the sample rests with the top ten. Notes on this clonotype: Its antigen remains unidentified. No much larger clonotype is one base removed from it; base qualities were not supplied.

The CDR3 contains 12 residues, cysteine and phenylalanine counted. Solely the CDR3 DNA is kept, with 36 bases framed from the first base. As encoded in the germline V gene, CDR1 is SQVTM while CDR2 is ANQGSEA. The junction shows trimming of 6 bases on V and 5 bases on J, plus 13 bases between the germline ends. The paper as a whole reports these results and caveats: It was suggested by the authors that each seasonal influenza vaccination may recruit only a limited number of new T cells.

Sequenced material: PBMCs from blood, taken 14 to 15 days before vaccination. The source is a man aged 50 to 59 who received an inactivated influenza vaccine. Donor details come from another sample of the same person, matched by shared clones. The chain is assembled from TRBV29-1 and TRBJ2-5; TRBD1 is perhaps the D gene, given 5 matching bases. The CDR3 amino acid sequence is: CSVLTDRETQYF. In nucleotide form, the sequence is TGCAGCGTCCTGACAGATAGGGAGACCCAGTACTTC.